This T cell receptor beta chain stems from a study of control samples from healthy donors and cancer patients. The protocol was immunoSEQ multiplex PCR, while the TCRdb copy is restricted to in-frame clones and leaves out a portion. This repertoire shows roughly 100,000 clones, roughly nine tenths found once; its top ten account for under 3%. The J segment lost 1 base and the V segment lost 5 bases, leaving 8 bases of the junction unmatched. Per germline, CDR1 SEHNR and CDR2 FQNEAQ (reference sequence). This CDR3 spans 16 amino acids. This sequence joins TRBV7-9 and TRBJ2-1; TRBD1 matches at 7 bases. The clonotype originates from a woman aged 18 to 35 in good health. What was sequenced was blood. CDR3: CASSGWDSQSYNEQFF. The CDR3 DNA reads TGTGCCAGCAGCGGATGGGACAGCCAATCCTACAATGAGCAGTTCTTC.